What follows describes a single TCR beta chain. TCRdb's table, derived via immunoSEQ multiplex PCR, lists solely in-frame clones and lacks some. Of approximately 260,000 clones in the sample, more than 65% are singletons; the top ten hold 3% to 4%. The source of the sample is a study of blood T cell repertoires in COVID-19. Study overall: Acute-phase and convalescent COVID-19 samples originated in the United States, Italy and Spain.

The CDR3 length is 14 residues. J gave up 5 bases and V 2 bases, and 4 bases lay outside the gene matches. Germline CDR1 and CDR2: WNHNN and SYGVQD (reference sequence). This sequence was found in a middle-aged woman with active or convalescent COVID-19. The sequenced sample consisted of peripheral blood. The rearrangement links TRBV10-1 to TRBJ2-3, with 7 bases lining up with TRBD1. CDR3 region: CASSEEGAIDTQYF. The CDR3 DNA reads TGCGCCAGCAGTGAGGAGGGGGCCATAGATACGCAGTATTTT.